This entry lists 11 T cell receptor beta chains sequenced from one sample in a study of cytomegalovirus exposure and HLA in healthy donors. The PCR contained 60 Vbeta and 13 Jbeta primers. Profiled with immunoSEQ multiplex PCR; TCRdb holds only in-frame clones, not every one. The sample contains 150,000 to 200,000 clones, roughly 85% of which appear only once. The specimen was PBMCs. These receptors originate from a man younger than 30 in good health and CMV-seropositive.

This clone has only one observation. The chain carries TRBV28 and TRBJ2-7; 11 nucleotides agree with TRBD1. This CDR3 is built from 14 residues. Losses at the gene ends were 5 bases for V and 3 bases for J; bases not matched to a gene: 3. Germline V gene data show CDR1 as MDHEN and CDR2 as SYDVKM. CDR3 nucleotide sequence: TGTGCCAGCAGTCCCGGGACAGGGGGCTACGAGCAGTACTTC. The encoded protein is CASSPGTGGYEQYF.

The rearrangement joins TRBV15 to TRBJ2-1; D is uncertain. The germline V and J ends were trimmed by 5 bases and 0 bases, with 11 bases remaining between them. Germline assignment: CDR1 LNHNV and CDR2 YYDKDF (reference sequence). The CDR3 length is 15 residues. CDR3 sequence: CATSLTRSSYNEQFF. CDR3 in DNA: TGTGCCACCAGCCTGACCCGGAGCTCCTACAATGAGCAGTTCTTC.

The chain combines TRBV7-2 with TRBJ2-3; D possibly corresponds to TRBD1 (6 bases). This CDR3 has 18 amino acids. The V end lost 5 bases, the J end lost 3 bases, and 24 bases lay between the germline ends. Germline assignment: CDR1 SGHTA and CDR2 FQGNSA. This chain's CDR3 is CASSRRSYGQLITDTQYF. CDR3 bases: TGTGCCAGCAGCCGAAGGTCGTATGGACAGCTAATAACAGATACGCAGTATTTT.

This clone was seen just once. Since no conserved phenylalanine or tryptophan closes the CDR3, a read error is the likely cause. The CDR3: CASGGAGNSPLHL. DNA for the CDR3: TGTGCCAGTGGGGGGGCGGGTAATTCACCCCTCCACCTT. J is TRBJ1-6 and V is TRBV6-5, with D possibly being TRBD1 (6 bases). The V and J ends lost 9 bases and 6 bases respectively, with 12 bases between them. Germline V CDR1 and CDR2: MNHEY, SVGAGI. This CDR3 contains 13 residues.

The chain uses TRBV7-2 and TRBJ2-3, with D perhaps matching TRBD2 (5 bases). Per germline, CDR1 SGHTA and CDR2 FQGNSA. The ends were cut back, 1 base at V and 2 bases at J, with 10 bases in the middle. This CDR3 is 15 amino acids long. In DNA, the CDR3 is TGTGCCAGCAGCTTAGGGCTCCGGGACACAGATACGCAGTATTTT. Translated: CASSLGLRDTDTQYF.

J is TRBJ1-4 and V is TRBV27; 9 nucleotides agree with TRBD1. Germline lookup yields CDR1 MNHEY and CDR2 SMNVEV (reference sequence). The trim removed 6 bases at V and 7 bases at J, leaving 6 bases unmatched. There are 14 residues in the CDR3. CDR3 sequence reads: CASSYDRGGEKLFF. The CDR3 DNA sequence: TGTGCCAGCAGCTACGACAGGGGGGGTGAAAAACTGTTTTTT. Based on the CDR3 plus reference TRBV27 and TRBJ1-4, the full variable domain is EAQVTQNPRYLITVTGKKLTVTCSQNMNHEYMSWYRQDPGLGLRQIYYSMNVEVTDKGDVPEGYKVSRKEKRNFPLILESPSPNQTSLYFCASSYDRGGEKLFFGSGTQLSVL.

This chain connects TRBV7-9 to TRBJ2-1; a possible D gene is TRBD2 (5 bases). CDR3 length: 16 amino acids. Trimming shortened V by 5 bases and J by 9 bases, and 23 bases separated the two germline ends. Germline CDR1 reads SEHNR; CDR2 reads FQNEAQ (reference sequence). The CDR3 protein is CASSQPSGSGRGEQFF. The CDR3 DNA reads TGTGCCAGCAGCCAGCCCTCGGGGTCGGGCCGTGGTGAGCAGTTCTTC.

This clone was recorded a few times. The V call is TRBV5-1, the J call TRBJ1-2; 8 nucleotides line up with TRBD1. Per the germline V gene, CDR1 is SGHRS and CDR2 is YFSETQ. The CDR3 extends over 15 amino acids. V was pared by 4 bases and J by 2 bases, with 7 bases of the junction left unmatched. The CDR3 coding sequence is TGCGCCAGCAGCCCAAACGGACAGGGCAACTATGGCTACACCTTC. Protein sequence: CASSPNGQGNYGYTF.

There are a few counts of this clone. The CDR3 bases are TGTGCCAGCAGCCCGGGACAGGGGGGGACAGATACGCAGTATTTT. Protein product: CASSPGQGGTDTQYF. The chain carries TRBV9 and TRBJ2-3; TRBD1 matches 11 bases. The junction had 4 bases not matched to a gene; V was cut back by 4 bases and J by 3 bases. This CDR3 has 15 residues. Looked up from germline, CDR1 is SGDLS and CDR2 is YYNGEE.

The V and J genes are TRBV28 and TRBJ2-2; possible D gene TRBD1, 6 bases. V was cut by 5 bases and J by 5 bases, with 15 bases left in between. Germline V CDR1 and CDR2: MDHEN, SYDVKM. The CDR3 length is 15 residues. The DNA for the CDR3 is TGTGCCAGCAGTCACCTCAGGGGTGGAACCGGGGAGCTGTTTTTT. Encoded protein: CASSHLRGGTGELFF.

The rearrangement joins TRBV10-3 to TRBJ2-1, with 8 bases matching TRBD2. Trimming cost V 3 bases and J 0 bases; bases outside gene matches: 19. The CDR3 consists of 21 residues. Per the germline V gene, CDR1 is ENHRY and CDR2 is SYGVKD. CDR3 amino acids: CAISDPGGARGRGISYNEQFF. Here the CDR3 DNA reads TGTGCCATCAGTGACCCGGGGGGGGCCAGGGGCCGGGGAATCTCCTACAATGAGCAGTTCTTC.